What follows describes a single TCR beta chain. What it binds is not known. The entry originates in a study of identical twins. V lost 6 bases, J lost 2 bases, and 10 bases stayed unmatched. Germline V gene sequence: CDR1 DFQATT, CDR2 SNEGSKA (reference sequence). The CDR3 is 16 amino acids. A universal primer site came from template switching; cDNA carried unique molecular identifiers. TCRdb re-derived calls from the 5' RACE reads in MiXCR, one entry per CDR3 protein. This table holds about 570,000 distinct CDR3 sequences, just under 10% found once. Overall study findings and caveats: Invariant MAIT and iNKT cells could partly confound zero-insertion analyses.

This sample was shared with a second study, whose subject was yellow fever vaccine responses in identical twins.

The rearrangement links TRBV20-1 to TRBJ2-3; 11 nucleotides align to TRBD2. The receptor was derived from a woman between 18 and 30 years old in good health. The sequencing sample was made of PBMCs. The CDR3 DNA reads as TGCAGTGCCCAAAGTAGACTAGCGGGGAACACAGATACGCAGTATTTT. This sequence encodes CSAQSRLAGNTDTQYF.